The T cell receptor beta chain described here comes from a study of blood T cell repertoires in COVID-19. Study-level background: Whether acute or convalescent, the COVID-19 samples came from the United States, Italy and Spain. Sources were T cells, B-cell-depleted T cells, or PBMCs; the material itself was cDNA or gDNA.

Per germline, CDR1 WSHSY and CDR2 SAAADI. This CDR3 is built from 14 residues. V dropped 4 bases and J dropped 3; count of bases not matched to a gene: 3. Profiled with immunoSEQ multiplex PCR; TCRdb holds only in-frame clones, not every one. The sample contains about 330,000 clones, over 80% of which appear only once. The Seattle patients, enrolled during active infection, were followed longitudinally. The chain combines TRBV10-2 with TRBJ2-1, with 7 bases aligning to TRBD2. The sequenced sample consisted of peripheral blood. The receptor comes from a man in his thirties or forties with COVID-19, enrolled during active disease. CDR3 in DNA: TGCGCCAGCAGTGGGGGGGGGTTCTACAATGAGCAGTTCTTC. This sequence encodes CASSGGGFYNEQFF.